This entry concerns a single TCR beta chain. The data were taken from a study of OX40 agonist ivuxolimab in advanced cancers. Study-level information: Ivuxolimab, which patients received intravenously every 2 weeks, was dosed at 0.01 to 10 mg/kg. A male proportion of 82.7% was recorded, with mean age around 60 years and range about 20 to 90.

This CDR3 comprises 13 residues. CDR1 is GTSNPN and CDR2 is SVGIG in the germline V gene (reference sequence). V gave up 0 bases and J gave up 4 bases; unmatched junction bases: 3. Blood sampling was done at baseline, cycle 4 day 1, and cycle 7 day 1. Profiled with immunoSEQ multiplex PCR; TCRdb holds only in-frame clones, not every one. The sample holds under 20,000 clones, about 86% seen once. The origin of this receptor is an adult with an advanced solid tumor such as melanoma, head and neck, liver or kidney cancer. Sequences were derived from CD4+ or CD8+ T cells sorted from blood, sampled in a trial of the OX40 agonist ivuxolimab. The chain has TRBV30 and TRBJ2-7; 7 nucleotides match TRBD2. The CDR3 region has the DNA TGTGCCTGGAGTGTCGGGGGAGGGTACGAGCAGTACTTC. Its protein is CAWSVGGGYEQYF.